The 29 T cell receptor beta chains below were found in one sample sequenced in a study of blood T cell repertoires in COVID-19. Sequencing was performed with immunoSEQ multiplex PCR; in TCRdb, only in-frame clones are kept and a portion is missing. The table records under 95,000 clones, 75% to 85% of them present only once. Sequenced input: peripheral blood. These receptors were collected from a woman over 75 with acute or convalescent COVID-19.

The chain combines TRBV3-1 (or the pseudogene TRBV3-2) with TRBJ2-3; D not certain. CDR1 is LGHDT, CDR2 YNNKEL, per germline (reference sequence). This CDR3 has 13 amino acids. V shed 7 bases and J shed 3 bases, with 11 bases lying between them. The CDR3 region is CASTFSRTDTQYF. The CDR3 bases are TGTGCCAGCACGTTCTCGAGAACAGATACGCAGTATTTT.

This chain uses TRBV18 with TRBJ2-2, with 7 bases matching TRBD1. Germline V lookup: CDR1 KGHSH, CDR2 LQKENI. The V and J ends lost 1 base and 6 bases, in that order; junction bases with no gene match: 8. CDR3 length equals 16 residues. The CDR3 nucleotides read TGTGCCAGCTCACCACAGGGGGCCCGCTTGGCCGGGGAGCTGTTTTTT. It encodes CASSPQGARLAGELFF.

This chain connects TRBV5-8 to TRBJ1-2; D is possibly TRBD1 (6 bases). This CDR3 has 15 amino acids. V was cut by 4 bases and J by 6 bases, with 19 bases left in between. CDR1 and CDR2 (germline): SGHTS, YDEGEE. The CDR3 bases are TGTGCCAGCAGCCTTGACAGGAAAAAAGTGCATGGCTACACCTTC. This gives the protein CASSLDRKKVHGYTF.

This clone appeared once. The chain joins TRBV5-1 to TRBJ2-3, with 7 bases aligning to TRBD2. CDR1 is SGHRS and CDR2 is YFSETQ in the germline V gene. Unmatched junction bases numbered 3, after V lost 4 bases and J lost 1 base. CDR3 length: 14 amino acids. The CDR3 reads CASSDTSGTDTQYF. CDR3 in DNA: TGCGCCAGCAGCGACACTAGCGGCACAGATACGCAGTATTTT.

CDR3: CASSEAVGRAVYGYTF. In DNA, the CDR3 is TGTGCCAGCAGTGAAGCGGTGGGCAGGGCGGTCTATGGCTACACCTTC. The V call is TRBV6-1, the J call TRBJ1-2; weak D call: TRBD1 (5 bases). CDR3 length equals 16 residues. Per germline, CDR1 MNHNS and CDR2 SASEGT. V was trimmed by 0 bases and J by 4 bases, leaving 15 bases between them.

The DNA of the CDR3 is TGTGCCAGCAGTTTCGGATTCAGGGTTCAAGAGACCCAGTACTTC. This gives the protein CASSFGFRVQETQYF. This chain uses TRBV6-2 or TRBV6-3 with TRBJ2-5; D is perhaps TRBD1 (5 bases). V was cut by 4 bases and J by 2 bases, with 14 bases left in between. Germline V gene data show CDR1 as MNHEY and CDR2 as SVGEGT. The CDR3 spans 15 residues.

This clone was seen only a few times. The rearrangement links TRBV24-1 to TRBJ2-7, with D maybe TRBD2 (7 bases). Germline values: CDR1 KGHDR, CDR2 SFDVKD. The CDR3 is 11 residues long. Trimming removed 9 bases from V and 7 bases from J, with 12 bases in between. The CDR3 region is CATQGGGEQYF. The CDR3 nucleotides read TGTGCCACCCAAGGGGGGGGAGAGCAGTACTTC.

The CDR3 sequence is CASGPRGWGTDEQYF. In DNA form, the CDR3 reads TGTGCTAGTGGTCCACGGGGGTGGGGGACCGACGAGCAGTACTTC. The chain is built from TRBV12-5 and TRBJ2-7, with D possibly being TRBD2 (6 bases). In germline, CDR1 is LGHNT, CDR2 FRNRAP. The V and J ends lost 5 bases and 5 bases respectively, with 19 bases between them. The CDR3 sequence is 15 residues long.

The chain employs TRBV3-1 (or the pseudogene TRBV3-2) and TRBJ1-1; TRBD1 might be the D (5 bases). Germline CDR1 and CDR2: LGHDT and YNNKEL (reference sequence). V lost 3 bases and J lost 5, with 13 bases in between. CDR3 length equals 14 residues. CDR3 coding DNA: TGTGCCAGCAGCCATGACAGTGGAGGGACTGAAGCTTTCTTT. This translates into CASSHDSGGTEAFF.

This clone was observed a handful of times. The genes are TRBV29-1 and TRBJ2-3; a possible D gene is TRBD2 (6 bases). Germline CDR1 SQVTM, CDR2 ANQGSEA. The CDR3 is 13 amino acids. V gave up 2 bases and J gave up 0 bases, with 6 bases separating them. The CDR3 reads CSVESGSTDTQYF. The CDR3 DNA follows: TGCAGCGTTGAAAGCGGGAGCACAGATACGCAGTATTTT.

J is TRBJ1-3 and V is TRBV7-2; D is uncertain. This CDR3 is 15 amino acids long. The germline V gene has CDR1 SGHTA and CDR2 FQGNSA. V was clipped by 5 bases and J by 3 bases, with 14 bases between them. CDR3 in amino acids: CASSAGGSYGNTIYF. The CDR3 nucleotides are TGTGCCAGCAGCGCTGGAGGGTCGTATGGAAACACCATATATTTT.

The V gene is TRBV10-3, the J gene TRBJ2-1, with D possibly TRBD2 on 6 matching bases. Germline CDR1 and CDR2: ENHRY and SYGVKD. V was shortened by 2 bases and J by 9 bases, with 8 bases between the two germline ends. The CDR3 length is 12 residues. CDR3 sequence (DNA): TGTGCCATCAGTGAGGGGAGGCCTGAGCAGTTCTTC. Protein: CAISEGRPEQFF.

The chain joins TRBV10-1 to TRBJ2-5; possibly TRBD1 for D (6 bases). The CDR3 has 14 amino acids. Trimming stripped 5 bases from V and 2 bases from J, with 12 bases between. Germline CDR1 reads WNHNN; CDR2 reads SYGVQD (reference sequence). The CDR3 protein is CASSLPGHQETQYF. In DNA, the CDR3 is TGCGCCAGCAGTTTACCGGGACATCAAGAGACCCAGTACTTC.

This clone occurred once. This chain uses TRBV10-3 with TRBJ2-4, with 15 nucleotides matching TRBD2. Trimming took 2 bases from V and 7 from J; bases not matched to a gene: 0. CDR1 ENHRY and CDR2 SYGVKD come from the germline V gene. The CDR3 totals 15 residues. CDR3 in amino acids: CAISEGTSGRNIQYF. The CDR3 DNA is TGTGCCATCAGTGAGGGGACTAGCGGGAGGAACATTCAGTACTTC.

This clone turned up a few times. J is TRBJ2-1 and V is TRBV5-1; weak D call: TRBD2 (6 bases). V lost 4 bases to trimming and J lost 6 bases, with 17 bases between them. CDR1 SGHRS and CDR2 YFSETQ come from the germline V gene. CDR3 length: 15 amino acids. Here the CDR3 DNA reads TGCGCCAGCAGCCCGGAGGTCGGGAGATTCAATGAGCAGTTCTTC. Its translation is CASSPEVGRFNEQFF.

This clone has just one count. The V call is TRBV5-1, the J call TRBJ1-5; perhaps TRBD1 as D (6 bases). Trimming removed 1 base at V and 6 bases at J, with 11 bases between. The V gene's germline CDR1 is SGHRS and CDR2 YFSETQ. The CDR3 runs 14 residues. CDR3 sequence (DNA): TGCGCCAGCAGCTTGATGGGGGGGCGTCAGCCCCAGCATTTT. It translates to CASSLMGGRQPQHF. The full variable domain, rest sourced from reference TRBV5-1 and TRBJ1-5, is KAGVTQTPRYLIKTRGQQVTLSCSPISGHRSVSWYQQTPGQGLQFLFEYFSETQRNKGNFPGRFSGRQFSNSRSEMNVSTLELGDSALYLCASSLMGGRQPQHFGDGTRLSIL.

The chain couples TRBV5-4 to TRBJ2-7; 9 nucleotides line up with TRBD2. V gave up 0 bases and J gave up 2 bases; unmatched junction bases: 0. The CDR3 length is 14 residues. Germline V CDR1 and CDR2: SGHNT, YYREEE (reference sequence). Written as DNA, the CDR3 is TGTGCCAGCAGCTTGGCTAGCGGGACCTACGAGCAGTACTTC. Its translation is CASSLASGTYEQYF.

This clone was picked up one time. The chain employs TRBV19 and TRBJ1-4, with TRBD1 as a possible D gene (6 bases). The length of the CDR3 is 16 residues. Between the trimmed V and J ends, which lost 6 bases and 8 bases, there was a span of 22 bases. CDR1 and CDR2 (germline): LNHDA, SQIVND (reference sequence). CDR3: CASSRPGSGVGEKLFF. The DNA for the CDR3 is TGTGCCAGTAGCCGTCCCGGGTCAGGGGTAGGAGAAAAACTGTTTTTT.

The chain recombines TRBV18 with TRBJ1-2; TRBD1 agrees at 7 bases. Germline V CDR1 and CDR2: KGHSH, LQKENI. The length of the CDR3 is 13 residues. The V and J ends lost 4 bases and 4 bases, in that order; junction bases with no gene match: 3. CDR3 residues: CASSLTGAYGYTF. As DNA, the CDR3 is TGTGCCAGCTCACTTACAGGGGCCTATGGCTACACCTTC.

This clone was seen only once. The chain links TRBV28 to TRBJ1-5, with TRBD1 matching over 8 bases. There are 13 residues in the CDR3. Germline CDR1 and CDR2: MDHEN and SYDVKM. The DNA of the CDR3 is TGTGGGGCTTTCGGACAGGGAAGTCAGCCCCAGCATTTT. Translation: CGAFGQGSQPQHF.

The chain employs TRBV3-1 (or the pseudogene TRBV3-2) and TRBJ1-1, with D uncertain. This CDR3 region has 14 residues. V was pared by 1 base and J by 11 bases, with 17 bases between. Germline lookup yields CDR1 LGHDT and CDR2 YNNKEL (reference sequence). CDR3 loop: CASSQGEGRVGAFF. The CDR3 DNA sequence: TGTGCCAGCAGCCAAGGGGAGGGCCGAGTAGGGGCTTTCTTT.

This chain links TRBV9 with TRBJ2-5; maybe TRBD2 (5 bases). V was trimmed by 2 bases and J by 1 base, leaving 6 bases between them. CDR1 is SGDLS and CDR2 is YYNGEE in the germline V gene. The CDR3 runs to 13 residues. CDR3 in DNA: TGTGCCAGCAGCGTCAGCGGCCAAGAGACCCAGTACTTC. This encodes CASSVSGQETQYF.

The chain links TRBV5-4 to TRBJ2-5; 10 positions agree with TRBD2. The CDR3 is 16 amino acids. Germline V gives CDR1 SGHNT, CDR2 YYREEE (reference sequence). Unmatched junction bases numbered 5, after V lost 0 bases and J lost 3 bases. The CDR3 sequence is CASSLGSSGSEETQYF. The CDR3 DNA follows: TGTGCCAGCAGCTTGGGGTCTAGCGGGAGCGAAGAGACCCAGTACTTC. Based on the CDR3 plus reference TRBV5-4 and TRBJ2-5, the full variable domain is ETGVTQSPTHLIKTRGQQVTLRCSSQSGHNTVSWYQQALGQGPQFIFQYYREEENGRGNFPPRFSGLQFPNYSSELNVNALELDDSALYLCASSLGSSGSEETQYFGPGTRLLVL.

The chain is built from TRBV9 and TRBJ1-3; 7 bases match TRBD1. CDR3 size: 16 residues. V dropped 3 bases and J dropped 0; count of bases not matched to a gene: 6. In germline, CDR1 is SGDLS, CDR2 YYNGEE. In nucleotides, the CDR3 is TGTGCCAGCAGCGCCCGACAGGGTAGCTCTGGAAACACCATATATTTT. Amino acids: CASSARQGSSGNTIYF.

V is TRBV5-1 and J is TRBJ2-3; possibly TRBD1 for D (6 bases). Germline CDR1 reads SGHRS; CDR2 reads YFSETQ. The CDR3 runs to 14 residues. Trimming took 0 bases from V and 5 from J, leaving 10 bases between them. In DNA form, the CDR3 reads TGCGCCAGCAGCTTGGCTTCCAGGGGAGATACGCAGTATTTT. Its translation: CASSLASRGDTQYF.

The V gene is TRBV9, the J gene TRBJ2-7, with TRBD2 matching 9 bases. CDR3 size: 17 residues. Germline trimming cut 5 bases from V and 4 bases from J; bases unmatched to any gene: 16. CDR1 SGDLS and CDR2 YYNGEE come from the germline V gene. CDR3 in amino acids: CASSGFARGGRGYEQYF. Here the CDR3 DNA reads TGTGCCAGCAGTGGTTTTGCACGGGGCGGGAGGGGGTACGAGCAGTACTTC.

This chain links TRBV6-5 with TRBJ2-5; the D gene is possibly TRBD2 (5 bases). The CDR3 is made up of 14 amino acids. Trimming pared 2 bases from V and 1 base from J, leaving 8 bases between. The germline CDR1 and CDR2 sequences are MNHEY and SVGAGI. The CDR3, as DNA: TGTGCCAGCAGTTACGAGGGCCCCCAAGAGACCCAGTACTTC. Translated, it gives CASSYEGPQETQYF.

This sequence joins TRBV24-1 and TRBJ2-1; TRBD2 is a possible D gene (5 bases). Germline loops: CDR1 KGHDR, CDR2 SFDVKD. Deletions cut 2 bases from V and 1 base from J, with 11 bases between. CDR3 length: 16 residues. CDR3 protein: CATSDSSGLSYNEQFF. DNA of the CDR3: TGTGCCACCAGTGATTCGAGCGGCCTATCCTACAATGAGCAGTTCTTC.

This clone came up a few times. The same CDR3 arises from other DNA sequences in this sample as well. V and J are TRBV5-1 and TRBJ2-3; 12 nucleotides line up with TRBD2. CDR3 length: 15 amino acids. The V gene's germline CDR1 is SGHRS and CDR2 YFSETQ. V lost 0 bases, J lost 5 bases, and 1 base stayed unmatched. Here the CDR3 reads CASSLGLAGEDTQYF. The CDR3 bases are TGCGCCAGCAGCTTGGGACTAGCGGGAGAAGATACGCAGTATTTT.